The 17 T cell receptor beta chains below come from one sample, sequenced in a study of shared clonotypes between healthy human individuals. The method was immunoSEQ multiplex PCR; TCRdb's version includes in-frame clones alone and lacks a portion of them. The sample yields about 110,000 clones, about 71% seen once. Sequencing was performed on memory CD8+ T cells sorted from blood. The subset is: CD45RO+ cells pooled with CCR7-negative TemRA cells. The receptors were gathered from a woman aged 30 to 39 in good health.

V and J are TRBV2 and TRBJ2-4, with D possibly matching TRBD2 (7 bases). Germline V CDR1 and CDR2: SNHLY, FYNNEI. This CDR3 spans 13 amino acids. V dropped 8 bases and J dropped 5 bases, with 13 bases sitting between them. The DNA for the CDR3 is TGTGCCAGCTCTAGGGGGGGTGAAAACATTCAGTACTTC. It translates to CASSRGGENIQYF.

This clone was seen a handful of times. V is TRBV4-2 and J is TRBJ1-2, with D hard to call. Germline V gives CDR1 LGHNA, CDR2 YNFKEQ. V lost 6 bases, J lost 6 bases, and 14 bases lay in between. The CDR3 is 13 amino acids. The DNA of the CDR3 is TGTGCCAGCAGAAAGCCCAGTAGTGATGGCTACACCTTC. It yields the protein CASRKPSSDGYTF.

The V and J genes are TRBV4-1 and TRBJ2-4; 12 nucleotides align to TRBD2. Trimming took 1 base from V and 1 from J; bases not matched to a gene: 5. This CDR3 spans 18 amino acids. CDR1 and CDR2 from the germline V gene are MGHRA and YSYEKL. CDR3 nucleotides: TGCGCCAGCAGCCAAGGACTAGCGGGAGTTCGGGCCAAAAACATTCAGTACTTC. It encodes CASSQGLAGVRAKNIQYF.

The chain uses TRBV29-1 and TRBJ2-1; TRBD2 matches 11 bases. The V gene end was trimmed by 2 bases and the J gene end by 1 base; junction bases not matched to a gene: 13. Germline-derived CDR1 and CDR2 are SQVTM and ANQGSEA. There are 19 residues in the CDR3. CDR3 in amino acids: CSVEWASAGLADSYNEQFF. CDR3 bases: TGCAGCGTTGAATGGGCTTCCGCGGGACTAGCGGATTCCTACAATGAGCAGTTCTTC.

The chain recombines TRBV7-6 with TRBJ2-5; TRBD1 might be the D (6 bases). The CDR3 loop spans 16 amino acids. Germline V gene sequence: CDR1 SGHVS, CDR2 FNYEAQ. V lost 0 bases and J lost 1, with 12 bases in between. The CDR3 coding sequence is TGTGCCAGCAGCTTAGCGGCAGGGGCCCGCCAAGAGACCCAGTACTTC. This gives the protein CASSLAAGARQETQYF.

The V call is TRBV7-9, the J call TRBJ2-2; 11 bases fit TRBD2. V lost 8 bases to trimming and J lost 5 bases; unmatched junction nucleotides: 7. Germline V CDR1 and CDR2: SEHNR, FQNEAQ (reference sequence). This CDR3 contains 15 residues. CDR3 bases: TGTGCCAGCCTTAGCGGGAGGGATTATACCGGGGAGCTGTTTTTT. This gives the protein CASLSGRDYTGELFF.

This clone showed up many times. This rearrangement joins TRBV6-6 to TRBJ2-3; 7 bases line up with TRBD1. Trimming cost V 2 bases and J 5 bases; bases outside gene matches: 4. CDR3 size: 14 residues. CDR1 is MNHNY and CDR2 is SVGAGI in the germline V gene (reference sequence). The CDR3 spells CASSYLDREDTQYF. The CDR3 DNA is TGTGCCAGCAGTTACCTTGACAGGGAAGATACGCAGTATTTT.

The chain joins TRBV14 to TRBJ2-7, with D uncertain. Germline V lookup: CDR1 SGHDN, CDR2 FVKESK. Trimming cost V 1 base and J 0 bases, with 4 bases left between them. The CDR3 totals 13 residues. CDR3 DNA sequence: TGTGCCAGCAGCCAAGGGATCTCCTACGAGCAGTACTTC. It yields the protein CASSQGISYEQYF.

The genes are TRBV27 and TRBJ2-7; 9 positions match TRBD2. This CDR3 comprises 18 residues. The trim removed 3 bases at V and 4 bases at J, leaving 16 bases unmatched. Germline V gene sequence: CDR1 MNHEY, CDR2 SMNVEV (reference sequence). The CDR3 DNA reads TGTGCCAGCAGTTTTTATCTTGGGAATAGCGGGAGCGTATACGAGCAGTACTTC. Amino acid sequence: CASSFYLGNSGSVYEQYF.

The chain recombines TRBV28 with TRBJ2-7; possible D gene TRBD2, 5 bases. The CDR3 is made up of 15 amino acids. V lost 8 bases and J 1 base, leaving 18 bases between the germline ends. Germline lookup yields CDR1 MDHEN and CDR2 SYDVKM. The CDR3 DNA reads as TGTGCCAGCCGGAGGCTGGGGAGCGTTTCCTACGAGCAGTACTTC. It translates to CASRRLGSVSYEQYF.

V gene TRBV12-2 combines with J gene TRBJ1-1; the table's TRBD1 call for D was not verified on the DNA. TRBV12-2 is listed as a pseudogene. This CDR3 is 12 amino acids long. DNA of the CDR3: TGTAAGAGTTGGGACATGAACACTGAAGCTTTCTTT. Its protein product is CKSWDMNTEAFF.

This clone was seen more than once but under ten times. The J gene is TRBJ2-3, the V gene TRBV7-9; 11 nucleotides match TRBD2. The CDR3 runs 16 residues. Trimming removed 5 bases from V and 5 bases from J; junction bases left unmatched: 9. Germline values: CDR1 SEHNR, CDR2 FQNEAQ (reference sequence). CDR3 in amino acids: CASSLISGRGGDTQYF. In DNA, the CDR3 is TGTGCCAGCAGCCTCATTAGCGGGAGGGGAGGAGATACGCAGTATTTT.

This clone was detected only a few times. The chain links TRBV28 to TRBJ2-1; perhaps TRBD1 as D (6 bases). The germline V gene has CDR1 MDHEN and CDR2 SYDVKM. V shed 8 bases and J shed 8 bases, with 13 bases lying between them. This CDR3 is 12 amino acids long. The CDR3 loop reads CASGVGGHEQFF. DNA for the CDR3: TGTGCCAGCGGTGTTGGGGGCCATGAGCAGTTCTTC.

CDR3 nucleotides: TGTGCCAGCAGTTCCGCGATCAGAAAGGAGACTGAAGCTTTCTTT. Translated: CASSSAIRKETEAFF. The chain uses TRBV28 and TRBJ1-1; no clear D. V lost 4 bases, J lost 5 bases, and 17 bases lay in between. Germline V lookup: CDR1 MDHEN, CDR2 SYDVKM. The CDR3 is made up of 15 amino acids.

This clone has just a few counts. The chain combines TRBV19 with TRBJ1-3; TRBD1 is a possible D gene (5 bases). Germline loops: CDR1 LNHDA, CDR2 SQIVND (reference sequence). The CDR3 is made up of 15 amino acids. V was cut by 2 bases and J by 2 bases, with 10 bases left in between. CDR3 loop: CASSISGTTGNTIYF. The CDR3 DNA is TGTGCCAGTAGTATATCAGGGACGACTGGAAACACCATATATTTT.

This clone was detected a few times. The CDR3 region is CASSRGSGDQPQHF. CDR3 DNA: TGCGCCAGCAGCCGGGGGAGTGGAGATCAGCCCCAGCATTTT. The chain joins TRBV5-1 to TRBJ1-5; D is perhaps TRBD1 (5 bases). The CDR3 extends over 14 amino acids. V lost 4 bases and J 5 bases, leaving 13 bases between the germline ends. Germline CDR1 reads SGHRS; CDR2 reads YFSETQ.

This clone occurred a few times. The gene calls are TRBV4-1 and TRBJ2-4; possibly TRBD2 for D (6 bases). Germline assignment: CDR1 MGHRA and CDR2 YSYEKL. Trimming removed 0 bases from V and 0 bases from J, with 12 bases in between. There are 17 residues in the CDR3. The CDR3 coding sequence is TGCGCCAGCAGCCAAGATTTCGGGGGTGTAGCCAAAAACATTCAGTACTTC. This translates into CASSQDFGGVAKNIQYF.